This is a list of T cell receptor beta chains from one sample in a study of blood T cell repertoires in COVID-19. TCRdb's copy holds only in-frame clones and misses some; the assay was immunoSEQ multiplex PCR. The data show about 200,000 clones, roughly 89% seen once. Sequencing was carried out using peripheral blood. The receptors shown here come from a man in his 60s who had recovered from COVID-19. Both conserved end residues are part of each CDR3. A D gene is named only where the DNA matches it firmly. Some rows mark clone size as missing; the rest say once, few, many or name a class of expanded clone.

J	V	D	size	DNA	CDR3
TRBJ1-2	TRBV7-9	TRBD1	.	TGTGCCAGCAGCTTAGCCGTCACAGGGGGTTATGGCTACACCTTC	CASSLAVTGGYGYTF
TRBJ2-7	TRBV3-1/TRBV3-2	TRBD1	.	TGTGCCAGCAGCCAAGGAAGGGGGCCGACCTACGAGCAGTACTTC	CASSQGRGPTYEQYF
TRBJ2-3	TRBV7-2	.	.	TGTGCCAGCAGCTCCTCGGATACGCAGTATTTT	CASSSSDTQYF
TRBJ2-4	TRBV20-1	.	.	TGCAGTGCTAAGAGGGGGAGTATTCAGTACTTC	CSAKRGSIQYF
TRBJ2-3	TRBV2	TRBD2	.	TGTGCCAGCAGTTTCAATAGCGGGAGGGCCAGAGATACGCAGTATTTT	CASSFNSGRARDTQYF
TRBJ2-2	TRBV19	TRBD2	.	TGTGCCAGTAGTACGGGACTAGCGGTTGCGAACACCGGGGAGCTGTTTTTT	CASSTGLAVANTGELFF
TRBJ1-2	TRBV27	TRBD1	.	TGTGCCAGCAGTACAGGGACAGGCCGGGGCTACACCTTC	CASSTGTGRGYTF
TRBJ2-1	TRBV28	.	.	TGTGCCAGCAGTCCCCCTCGCGGGACAGAGTACAATGAGCAGTTCTTC	CASSPPRGTEYNEQFF
TRBJ1-5	TRBV12-3/TRBV12-4	.	.	TGTGCCAGCTCCTTCCGCGCAGGTCAGCCCCAGCATTTT	CASSFRAGQPQHF
TRBJ1-2	TRBV2	.	few	TGTGCCAGCAGTGAAAGGGCAGGGGCTAACTATGGCTACACCTTC	CASSERAGANYGYTF
TRBJ1-2	TRBV7-3	.	.	TGTGCCAGCAGCTTAACCGCAGGGGACTATGGCTACACCTTC	CASSLTAGDYGYTF
TRBJ2-7	TRBV11-2	TRBD1	once	TGTGCCAGCAGGGGGGACAGGGGAGTGAGTGAGCAGTACTTC	CASRGDRGVSEQYF
TRBJ1-5	TRBV13	TRBD1	.	TGTGCCAGCAGCTTAGGCGTGGGACAGGGTAGTCAGCCCCAGCATTTT	CASSLGVGQGSQPQHF
TRBJ2-1	TRBV7-2	TRBD1	.	TGTGCCAGCAGCTTTGAGACAGGGAATGAGCAGTTCTTC	CASSFETGNEQFF
TRBJ1-1	TRBV30	.	.	TGTGCCTGGAGCAGGGATACTGAAGCTTTCTTT	CAWSRDTEAFF
TRBJ2-7	TRBV5-1	TRBD2	.	TGCGCCAGCAGCTTCCAGCGGGGGGACTCCTACGAGCAGTACTTC	CASSFQRGDSYEQYF
TRBJ1-2	TRBV20-1	.	once	TGCAGTGCTAGAGATTCTCAGGGATCTACCTTC	CSARDSQGSTF
TRBJ2-7	TRBV4-2	TRBD2	.	TGTGCCAGCAGCCAAGAGATCACTAGCGGGACCTACGAGCAGTACTTC	CASSQEITSGTYEQYF
TRBJ2-1	TRBV11-2	.	.	TGTGCCAGCAGCTTAGTCGGCAGGGGTTCCTACAATGAGCAGTTCTTC	CASSLVGRGSYNEQFF
TRBJ2-1	TRBV5-1	TRBD2	.	TGCGCCAGCAGCTCCGGGACTAGCGGGAGTTATGAGCAGTTCTTC	CASSSGTSGSYEQFF
TRBJ1-3	TRBV10-3	TRBD1	.	TGTGCCATCAGTCCAACCGGACAGGTTTCCTCTGGAAACACCATATATTTT	CAISPTGQVSSGNTIYF
TRBJ2-7	TRBV5-6	.	.	TGTGCCAGCAGCTTGGTCCCCACAGGGGAGCAGTACTTC	CASSLVPTGEQYF
TRBJ1-2	TRBV7-2	TRBD1	.	TGTGCCAGCAGCGGCCGGGACAGCCGCCTCGGCTACACCTTC	CASSGRDSRLGYTF
TRBJ2-5	TRBV3-1/TRBV3-2	TRBD1	.	TGTGCCAGCAGCCAAGATAACAGGGGACAAGAGACCCAGTACTTC	CASSQDNRGQETQYF
TRBJ1-6	TRBV5-4	.	.	TGTGCCAGCAGCCCGCCGACAGCCTCACCCCTCCACTTT	CASSPPTASPLHF
TRBJ1-1	TRBV5-6	.	.	TGTGCCAGCAGCTTTACCTTCGGAGGAATGAACACTGAAGCTTTCTTT	CASSFTFGGMNTEAFF
TRBJ2-7	TRBV7-6	TRBD2	.	TGTGCCAGCAGGGACCAGAGCGGGGGGACCCTCTACGAGCAGTACTTC	CASRDQSGGTLYEQYF
TRBJ1-2	TRBV9	TRBD1	.	TGTGCCAGCAGCGAGGGACAGGCTAACTATGGCTACACCTTC	CASSEGQANYGYTF
TRBJ2-2	TRBV27	.	.	TGTGCCAGCAGTTTAGGAAAGGTCGCGGACACCGGGGAGCTGTTTTTT	CASSLGKVADTGELFF